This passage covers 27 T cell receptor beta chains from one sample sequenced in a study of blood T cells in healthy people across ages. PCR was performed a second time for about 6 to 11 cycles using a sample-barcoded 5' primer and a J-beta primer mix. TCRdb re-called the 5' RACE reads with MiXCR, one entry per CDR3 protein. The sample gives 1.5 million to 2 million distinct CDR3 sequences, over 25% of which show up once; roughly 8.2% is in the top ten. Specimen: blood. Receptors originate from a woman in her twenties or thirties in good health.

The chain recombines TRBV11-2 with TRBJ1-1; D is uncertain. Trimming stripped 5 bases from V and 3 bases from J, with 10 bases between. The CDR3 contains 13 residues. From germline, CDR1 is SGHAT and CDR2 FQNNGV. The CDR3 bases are TGTGCCAGCAGCCGGGGAGGGCACACTGAAGCTTTCTTT. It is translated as CASSRGGHTEAFF. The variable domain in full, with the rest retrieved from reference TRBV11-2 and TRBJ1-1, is EAGVAQSPRYKIIEKRQSVAFWCNPISGHATLYWYQQILGQGPKLLIQFQNNGVVDDSQLPKDRFSAERLKGVDSTLKIQPAKLEDSAVYLCASSRGGHTEAFFGQGTRLTVV.

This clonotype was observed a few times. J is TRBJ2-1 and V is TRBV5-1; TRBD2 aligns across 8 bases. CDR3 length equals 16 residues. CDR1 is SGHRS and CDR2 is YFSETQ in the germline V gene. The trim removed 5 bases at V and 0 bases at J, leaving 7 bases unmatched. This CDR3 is CASSSLGGGSYNEQFF. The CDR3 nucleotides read TGCGCCAGCAGTTCTCTCGGGGGGGGCTCCTACAATGAGCAGTTCTTC.

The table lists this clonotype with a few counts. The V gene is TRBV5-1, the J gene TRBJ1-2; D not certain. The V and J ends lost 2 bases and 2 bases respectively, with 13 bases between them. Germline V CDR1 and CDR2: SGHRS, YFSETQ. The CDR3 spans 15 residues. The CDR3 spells CASSLRPDPNYGYTF. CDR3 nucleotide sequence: TGCGCCAGCAGCTTAAGGCCAGACCCCAACTATGGCTACACCTTC.

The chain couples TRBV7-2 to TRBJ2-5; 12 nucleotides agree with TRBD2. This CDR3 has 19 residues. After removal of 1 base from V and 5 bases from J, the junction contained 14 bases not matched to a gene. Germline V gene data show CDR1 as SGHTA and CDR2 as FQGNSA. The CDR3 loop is CASSLGWLAGGHLAETQYF. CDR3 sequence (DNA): TGTGCCAGCAGCTTAGGATGGCTAGCGGGAGGGCATTTGGCGGAGACCCAGTACTTC.

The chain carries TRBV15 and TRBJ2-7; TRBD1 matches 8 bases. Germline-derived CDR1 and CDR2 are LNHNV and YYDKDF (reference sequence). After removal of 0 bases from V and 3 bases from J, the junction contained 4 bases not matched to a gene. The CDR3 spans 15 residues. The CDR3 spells CATSREETGVYEQYF. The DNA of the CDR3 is TGTGCCACCAGCAGAGAGGAGACAGGGGTCTACGAGCAGTACTTC.

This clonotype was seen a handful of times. The CDR3 spells CASTVGGGEQFF. DNA of the CDR3: TGCGCCAGCACCGTAGGCGGTGGGGAGCAGTTCTTC. The rearrangement links TRBV5-1 to TRBJ2-1, with D hard to call. V shed 6 bases and J shed 10 bases, with 14 bases lying between them. The CDR3 loop spans 12 amino acids. Per the germline V gene, CDR1 is SGHRS and CDR2 is YFSETQ.

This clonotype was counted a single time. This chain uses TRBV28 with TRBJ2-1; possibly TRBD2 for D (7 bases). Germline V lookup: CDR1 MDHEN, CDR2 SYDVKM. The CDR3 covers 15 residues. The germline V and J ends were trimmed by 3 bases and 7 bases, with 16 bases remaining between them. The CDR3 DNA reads TGTGCCAGCAGTTTTCGGGGGGCACACACGAATGAGCAGTTCTTC. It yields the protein CASSFRGAHTNEQFF. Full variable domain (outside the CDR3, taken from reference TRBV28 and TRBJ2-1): DVKVTQSSRYLVKRTGEKVFLECVQDMDHENMFWYRQDPGLGLRLIYFSYDVKMKEKGDIPEGYSVSREKKERFSLILESASTNQTSMYLCASSFRGAHTNEQFFGPGTRLTVL.

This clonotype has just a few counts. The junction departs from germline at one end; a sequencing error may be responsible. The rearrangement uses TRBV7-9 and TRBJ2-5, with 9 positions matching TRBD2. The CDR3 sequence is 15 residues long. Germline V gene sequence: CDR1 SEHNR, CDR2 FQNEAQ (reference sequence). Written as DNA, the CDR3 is TGTGCCAGCAGCCTAGCCCTAGCGGGGCGAGAGACCCAGTACTTC. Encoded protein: CASSLALAGRETQYF.

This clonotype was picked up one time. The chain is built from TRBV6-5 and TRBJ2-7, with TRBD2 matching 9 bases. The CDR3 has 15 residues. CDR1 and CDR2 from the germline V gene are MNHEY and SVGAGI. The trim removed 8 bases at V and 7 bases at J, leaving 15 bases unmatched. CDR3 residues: CASSPGLASKNEQYF. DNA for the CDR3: TGTGCCAGCTCACCGGGACTAGCATCCAAAAATGAGCAGTACTTC.

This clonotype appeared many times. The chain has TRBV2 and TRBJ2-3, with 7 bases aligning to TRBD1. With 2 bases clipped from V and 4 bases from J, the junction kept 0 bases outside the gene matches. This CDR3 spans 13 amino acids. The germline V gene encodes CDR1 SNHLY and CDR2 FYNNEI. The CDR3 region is CASSEQGADTQYF. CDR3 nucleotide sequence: TGTGCCAGCAGTGAACAGGGGGCAGATACGCAGTATTTT.

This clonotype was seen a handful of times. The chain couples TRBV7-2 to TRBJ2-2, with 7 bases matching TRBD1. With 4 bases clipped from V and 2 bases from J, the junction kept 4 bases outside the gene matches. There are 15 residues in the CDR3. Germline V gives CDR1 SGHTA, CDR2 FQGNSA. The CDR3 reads CASSSRQGNTGELFF. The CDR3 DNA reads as TGTGCCAGCAGCTCCCGACAGGGTAACACCGGGGAGCTGTTTTTT.

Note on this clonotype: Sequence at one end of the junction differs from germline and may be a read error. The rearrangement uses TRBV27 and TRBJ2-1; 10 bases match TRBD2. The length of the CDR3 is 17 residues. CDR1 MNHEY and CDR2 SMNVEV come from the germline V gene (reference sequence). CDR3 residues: CAGSLLVLAGAPDEQFF. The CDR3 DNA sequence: TGTGCCGGCAGTTTATTGGTGCTAGCGGGAGCCCCGGATGAGCAGTTCTTC.

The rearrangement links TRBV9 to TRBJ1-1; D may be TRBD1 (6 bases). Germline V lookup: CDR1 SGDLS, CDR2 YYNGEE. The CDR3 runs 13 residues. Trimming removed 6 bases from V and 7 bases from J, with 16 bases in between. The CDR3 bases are TGTGCCAGCACCAAGGGGGGGATGAGTGAAGCTTTCTTT. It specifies CASTKGGMSEAFF.

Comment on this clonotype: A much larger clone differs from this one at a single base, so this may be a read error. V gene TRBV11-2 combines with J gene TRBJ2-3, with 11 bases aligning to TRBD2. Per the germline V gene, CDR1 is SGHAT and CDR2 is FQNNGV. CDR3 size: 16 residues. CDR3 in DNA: TGTGCCAGCAGCCCTTTAGCGGGGGGGATCACAGATACGCGGTATTTT. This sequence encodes CASSPLAGGITDTRYF.

The CDR3 region has the DNA TGTGCCACCAGCAGAAGGGGAGGGAGAGGGAATCAGCCCCAGCATTTT. It codes for CATSRRGGRGNQPQHF. J is TRBJ1-5 and V is TRBV15, with D possibly being TRBD1 (5 bases). V lost 2 bases and J 4 bases, leaving 15 bases between the germline ends. The CDR3 extends over 16 amino acids. Per germline, CDR1 LNHNV and CDR2 YYDKDF (reference sequence).

The CDR3 reads CASSGYGNIQYF. CDR3 DNA: TGTGCCAGCAGTGGCTACGGAAACATTCAGTACTTC. This rearrangement joins TRBV6-6 to TRBJ2-4; D call uncertain. CDR1 is MNHNY and CDR2 is SVGAGI in the germline V gene (reference sequence). This CDR3 is 12 amino acids long. Between the trimmed V and J ends, which lost 5 bases and 6 bases, there was a span of 8 bases.

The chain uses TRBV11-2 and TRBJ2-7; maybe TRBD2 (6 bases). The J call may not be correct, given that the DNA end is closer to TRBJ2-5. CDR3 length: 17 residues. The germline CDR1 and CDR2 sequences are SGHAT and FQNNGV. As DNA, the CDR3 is TGTGCCAGCAGCTTAGATGTAGGGGCAGGGAGGAGAGTGACCCAGTACTTC. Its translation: CASSLDVGAGRRVTQYF.

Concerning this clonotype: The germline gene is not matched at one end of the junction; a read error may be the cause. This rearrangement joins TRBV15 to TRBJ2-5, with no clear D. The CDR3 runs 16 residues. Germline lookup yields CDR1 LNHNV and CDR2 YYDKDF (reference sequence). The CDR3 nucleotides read TGTGCCACCAGCAGAGATGACCAGCGTTGGGAAGAGGCCCAGTACTTC. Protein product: CATSRDDQRWEEAQYF.

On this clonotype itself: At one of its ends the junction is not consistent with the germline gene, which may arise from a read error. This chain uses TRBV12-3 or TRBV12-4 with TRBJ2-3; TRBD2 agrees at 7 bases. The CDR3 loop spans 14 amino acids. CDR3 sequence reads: CASSRRERGDAQYF. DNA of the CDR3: TGTGCCAGCAGTAGGCGGGAGAGGGGAGATGCGCAGTATTTT.

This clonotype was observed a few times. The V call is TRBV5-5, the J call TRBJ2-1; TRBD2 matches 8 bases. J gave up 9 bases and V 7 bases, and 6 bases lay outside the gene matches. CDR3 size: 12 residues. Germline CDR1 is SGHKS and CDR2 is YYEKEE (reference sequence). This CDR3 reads CASDLAGTEQFF. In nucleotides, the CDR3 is TGTGCCAGCGACCTAGCGGGTACTGAGCAGTTCTTC.

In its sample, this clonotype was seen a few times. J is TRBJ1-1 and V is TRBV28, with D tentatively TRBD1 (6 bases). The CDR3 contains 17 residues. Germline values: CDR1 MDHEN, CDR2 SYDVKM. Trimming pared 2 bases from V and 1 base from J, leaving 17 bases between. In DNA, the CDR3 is TGTGCCAGCAGTTTAGAACAGGGCGGAGTGGGGAACACTGAAGCTTTCTTT. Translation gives CASSLEQGGVGNTEAFF. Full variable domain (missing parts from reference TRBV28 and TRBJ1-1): DVKVTQSSRYLVKRTGEKVFLECVQDMDHENMFWYRQDPGLGLRLIYFSYDVKMKEKGDIPEGYSVSREKKERFSLILESASTNQTSMYLCASSLEQGGVGNTEAFFGQGTRLTVV.

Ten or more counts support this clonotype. The CDR3 spells CSVEENIQYF. Written as DNA, the CDR3 is TGCAGCGTTGAAGAAAACATTCAGTACTTC. This chain uses TRBV29-1 with TRBJ2-4; D uncertain. V shed 0 bases and J shed 6 bases, with 0 bases lying between them. The CDR3 totals 10 residues. CDR1 and CDR2 (germline): SQVTM, ANQGSEA.

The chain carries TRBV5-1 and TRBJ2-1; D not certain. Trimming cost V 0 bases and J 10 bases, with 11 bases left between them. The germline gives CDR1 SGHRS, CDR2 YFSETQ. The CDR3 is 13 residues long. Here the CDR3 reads CASSLELTWEQFF. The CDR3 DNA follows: TGCGCCAGCAGCTTGGAACTCACCTGGGAGCAGTTCTTC.

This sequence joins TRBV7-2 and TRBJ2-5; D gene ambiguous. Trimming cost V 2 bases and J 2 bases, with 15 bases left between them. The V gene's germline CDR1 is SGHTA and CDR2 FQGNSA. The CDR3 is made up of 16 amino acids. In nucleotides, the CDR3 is TGTGCCAGCAGCTTAAAGGGCGTAGCTTTTCAAGAGACCCAGTACTTC. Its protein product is CASSLKGVAFQETQYF.

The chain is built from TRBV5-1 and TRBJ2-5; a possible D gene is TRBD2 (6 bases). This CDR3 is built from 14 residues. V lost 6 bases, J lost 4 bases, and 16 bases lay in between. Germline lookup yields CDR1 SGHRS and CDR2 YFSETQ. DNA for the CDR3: TGCGCCAGCATCCCGGGACTGACCCCAGAGACCCAGTACTTC. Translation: CASIPGLTPETQYF.

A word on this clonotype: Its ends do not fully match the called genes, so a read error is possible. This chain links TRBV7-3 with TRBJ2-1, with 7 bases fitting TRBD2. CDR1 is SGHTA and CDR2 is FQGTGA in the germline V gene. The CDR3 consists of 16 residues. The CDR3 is CASSLTGDYSHNEQVF. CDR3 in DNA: TGTGCCAGCAGCTTAACTGGGGACTACTCCCACAATGAGCAGGTCTTC.

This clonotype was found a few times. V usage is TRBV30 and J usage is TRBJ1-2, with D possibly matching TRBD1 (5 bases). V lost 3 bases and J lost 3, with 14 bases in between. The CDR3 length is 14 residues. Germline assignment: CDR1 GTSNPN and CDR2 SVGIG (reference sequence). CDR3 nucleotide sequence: TGTGCCTGGAGCACAGGATTTAGATACTATGGCTACACCTTC. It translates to CAWSTGFRYYGYTF.